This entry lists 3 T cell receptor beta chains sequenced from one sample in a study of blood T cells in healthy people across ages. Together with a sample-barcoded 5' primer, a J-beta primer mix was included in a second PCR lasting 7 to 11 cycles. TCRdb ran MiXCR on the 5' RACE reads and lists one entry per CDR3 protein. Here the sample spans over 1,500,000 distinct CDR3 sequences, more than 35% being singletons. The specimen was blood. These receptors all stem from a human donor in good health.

Here the CDR3 reads CSANDRSGGYEQYF. The CDR3 DNA reads as TGCAGTGCTAATGACAGGAGCGGGGGCTACGAGCAGTACTTC. The chain has TRBV20-1 and TRBJ2-7; 8 bases line up with TRBD2. This CDR3 has 14 residues. Germline CDR1 reads DFQATT; CDR2 reads SNEGSKA (reference sequence). The J segment lost 3 bases and the V segment lost 4 bases, leaving 8 bases of the junction unmatched.

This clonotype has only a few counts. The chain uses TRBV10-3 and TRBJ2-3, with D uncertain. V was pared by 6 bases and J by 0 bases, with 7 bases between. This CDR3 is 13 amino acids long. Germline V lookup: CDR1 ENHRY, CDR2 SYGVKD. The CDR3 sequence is CAIRAASTDTQYF. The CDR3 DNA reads TGTGCCATCAGGGCCGCTAGCACAGATACGCAGTATTTT.

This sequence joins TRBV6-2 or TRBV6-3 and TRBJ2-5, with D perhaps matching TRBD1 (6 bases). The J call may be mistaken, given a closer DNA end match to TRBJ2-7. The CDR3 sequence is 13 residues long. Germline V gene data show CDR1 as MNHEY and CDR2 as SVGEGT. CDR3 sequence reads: CASRNGQFNEQYF. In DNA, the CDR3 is TGTGCCAGCAGAAATGGACAGTTCAACGAGCAGTACTTC.